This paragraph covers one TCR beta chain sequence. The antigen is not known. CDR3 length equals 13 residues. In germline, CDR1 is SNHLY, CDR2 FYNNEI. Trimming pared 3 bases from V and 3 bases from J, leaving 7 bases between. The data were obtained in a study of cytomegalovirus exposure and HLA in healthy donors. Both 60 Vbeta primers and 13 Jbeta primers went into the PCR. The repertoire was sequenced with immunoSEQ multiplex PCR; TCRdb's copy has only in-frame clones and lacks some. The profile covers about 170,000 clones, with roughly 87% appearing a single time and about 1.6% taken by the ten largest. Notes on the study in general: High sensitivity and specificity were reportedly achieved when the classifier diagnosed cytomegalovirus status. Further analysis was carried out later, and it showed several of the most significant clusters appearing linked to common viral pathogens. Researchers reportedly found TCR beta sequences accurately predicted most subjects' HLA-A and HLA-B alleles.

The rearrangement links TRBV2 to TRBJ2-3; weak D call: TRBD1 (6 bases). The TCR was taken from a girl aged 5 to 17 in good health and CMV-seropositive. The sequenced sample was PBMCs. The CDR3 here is CASSEQGTDTQYF. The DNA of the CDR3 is TGTGCCAGCAGTGAGCAGGGGACAGATACGCAGTATTTT. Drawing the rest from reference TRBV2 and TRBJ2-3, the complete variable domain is EPEVTQTPSHQVTQMGQEVILRCVPISNHLYFYWYRQILGQKVEFLVSFYNNEISEKSEIFDDQFSVERPDGSNFTLKIRSTKLEDSAMYFCASSEQGTDTQYFGPGTRLTVL.